This TCR beta chain was identified during a study of Tregs in tolerant kidney transplant recipients. On this clone: Its antigen is undetermined.

Notes on the study in general: Few patients were studied, so findings need validation in larger groups.

Some clones are missing from TCRdb's copy, which holds only in-frame ones; the method was immunoSEQ multiplex PCR. The sample holds 200,000 to 300,000 clones, 80% to 85% seen once. The CDR3 runs to 15 residues. Germline V CDR1 and CDR2: SGHVS, FNYEAQ. The V gene end was trimmed by 6 bases and the J gene end by 10 bases; junction bases not matched to a gene: 10. This clonotype was obtained from a human donor in good health. The chain couples TRBV7-6 to TRBJ1-6; 9 bases match TRBD1. The sequencing input was CD4+ T cells from blood. CDR3 sequence: CASRNTGGRESPLHF. The CDR3 bases are TGTGCCAGCAGAAATACAGGGGGCCGGGAATCACCCCTCCACTTT.